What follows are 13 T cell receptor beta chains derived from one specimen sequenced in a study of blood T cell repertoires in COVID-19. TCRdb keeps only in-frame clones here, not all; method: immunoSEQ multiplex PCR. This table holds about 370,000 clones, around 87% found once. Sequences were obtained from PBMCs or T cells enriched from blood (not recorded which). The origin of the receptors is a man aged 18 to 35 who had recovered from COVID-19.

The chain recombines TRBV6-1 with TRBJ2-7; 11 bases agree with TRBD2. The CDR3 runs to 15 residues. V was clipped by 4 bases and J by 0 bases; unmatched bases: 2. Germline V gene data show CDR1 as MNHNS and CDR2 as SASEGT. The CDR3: CASSVAGGPSYEQYF. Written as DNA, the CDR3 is TGTGCCAGCAGTGTAGCGGGAGGGCCCTCCTACGAGCAGTACTTC.

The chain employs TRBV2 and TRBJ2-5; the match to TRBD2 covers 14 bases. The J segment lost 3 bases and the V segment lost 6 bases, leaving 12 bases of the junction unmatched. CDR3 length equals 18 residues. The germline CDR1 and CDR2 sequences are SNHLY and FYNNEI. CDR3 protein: CASRSSPGTSGRKETQYF. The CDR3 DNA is TGTGCCAGCAGGAGCAGTCCCGGGACTAGCGGGAGAAAAGAGACCCAGTACTTC.

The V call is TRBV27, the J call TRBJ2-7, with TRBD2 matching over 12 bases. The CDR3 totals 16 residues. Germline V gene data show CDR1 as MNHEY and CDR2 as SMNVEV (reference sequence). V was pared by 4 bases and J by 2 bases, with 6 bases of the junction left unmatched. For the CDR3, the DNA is TGTGCCAGCAGTTCCCAGACTAGCGGGAGACCCTACGAGCAGTACTTC. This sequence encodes CASSSQTSGRPYEQYF.

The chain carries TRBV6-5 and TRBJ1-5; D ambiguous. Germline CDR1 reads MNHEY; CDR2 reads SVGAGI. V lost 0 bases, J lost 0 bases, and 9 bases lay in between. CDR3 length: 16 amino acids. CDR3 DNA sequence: TGTGCCAGCAGTTACTCGAATGGCAATAGCAATCAGCCCCAGCATTTT. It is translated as CASSYSNGNSNQPQHF.

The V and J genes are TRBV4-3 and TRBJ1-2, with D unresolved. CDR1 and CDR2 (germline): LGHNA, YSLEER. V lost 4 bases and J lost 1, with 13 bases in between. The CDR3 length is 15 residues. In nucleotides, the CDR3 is TGCGCCAGCAGCCGTGGCATTGCTTATAACTATGGCTACACCTTC. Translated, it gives CASSRGIAYNYGYTF.

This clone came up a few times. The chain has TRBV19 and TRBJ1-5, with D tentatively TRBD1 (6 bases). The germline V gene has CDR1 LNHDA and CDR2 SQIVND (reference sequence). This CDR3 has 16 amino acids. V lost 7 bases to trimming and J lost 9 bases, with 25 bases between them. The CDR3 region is CASTPTGRQAKGPQHF. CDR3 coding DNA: TGTGCCAGTACCCCTACCGGGCGACAGGCGAAAGGGCCCCAGCATTTT.

CDR3 sequence: CASSPWGGSNEKLFF. The CDR3 bases are TGTGCCAGCAGTCCTTGGGGCGGATCTAATGAAAAACTGTTTTTT. The chain has TRBV6-5 and TRBJ1-4; a weak D match, TRBD1 (5 bases). CDR1 MNHEY and CDR2 SVGAGI come from the germline V gene. This CDR3 comprises 15 residues. The germline V and J ends were trimmed by 5 bases and 3 bases, with 13 bases remaining between them.

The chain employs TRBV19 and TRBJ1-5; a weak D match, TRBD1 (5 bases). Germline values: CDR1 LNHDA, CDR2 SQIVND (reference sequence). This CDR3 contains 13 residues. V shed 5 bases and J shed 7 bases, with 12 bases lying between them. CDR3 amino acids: CASSVQGHQPQHF. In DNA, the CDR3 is TGTGCCAGTAGTGTCCAGGGTCACCAGCCCCAGCATTTT.

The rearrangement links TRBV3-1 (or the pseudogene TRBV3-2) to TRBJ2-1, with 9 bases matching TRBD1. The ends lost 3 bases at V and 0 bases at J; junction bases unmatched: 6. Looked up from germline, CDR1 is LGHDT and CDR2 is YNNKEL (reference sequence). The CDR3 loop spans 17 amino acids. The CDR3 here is CASSHLTTGGSYNEQFF. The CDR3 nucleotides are TGTGCCAGCAGCCACCTAACGACAGGGGGCTCCTACAATGAGCAGTTCTTC.

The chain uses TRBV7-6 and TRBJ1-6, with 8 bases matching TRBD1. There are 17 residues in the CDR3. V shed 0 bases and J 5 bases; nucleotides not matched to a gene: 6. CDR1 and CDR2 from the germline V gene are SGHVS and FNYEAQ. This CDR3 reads CASSLATGQGDNSPLHF. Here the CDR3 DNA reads TGTGCCAGCAGCTTAGCTACCGGACAGGGAGATAATTCACCCCTCCACTTT.

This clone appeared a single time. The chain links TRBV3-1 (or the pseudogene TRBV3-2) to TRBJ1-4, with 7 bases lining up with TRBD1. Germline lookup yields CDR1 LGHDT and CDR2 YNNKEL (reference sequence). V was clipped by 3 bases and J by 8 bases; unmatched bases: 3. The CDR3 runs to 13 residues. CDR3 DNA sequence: TGTGCCAGCAGCCATTACAGGGGCGAAAAACTGTTTTTT. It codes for CASSHYRGEKLFF.

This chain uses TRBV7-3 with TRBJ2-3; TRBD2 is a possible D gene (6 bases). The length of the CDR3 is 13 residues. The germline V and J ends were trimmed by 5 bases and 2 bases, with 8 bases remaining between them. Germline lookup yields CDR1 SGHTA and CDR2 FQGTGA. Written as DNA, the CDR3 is TGTGCCAGCAGCGGGGGGACCACAGATACGCAGTATTTT. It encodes CASSGGTTDTQYF.

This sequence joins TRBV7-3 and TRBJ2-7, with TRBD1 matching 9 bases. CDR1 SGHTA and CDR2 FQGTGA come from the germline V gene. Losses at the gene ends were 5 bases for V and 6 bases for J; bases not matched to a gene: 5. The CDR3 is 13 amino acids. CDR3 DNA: TGTGCCAGCAGCCAAGGGACAGGGTCCGAGCAGTACTTC. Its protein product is CASSQGTGSEQYF. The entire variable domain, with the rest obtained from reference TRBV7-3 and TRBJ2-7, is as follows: GAGVSQTPSNKVTEKGKYVELRCDPISGHTALYWYRQSLGQGPEFLIYFQGTGAADDSGLPNDRFFAVRPEGSVSTLKIQRTERGDSAVYLCASSQGTGSEQYFGPGTRLTVT.